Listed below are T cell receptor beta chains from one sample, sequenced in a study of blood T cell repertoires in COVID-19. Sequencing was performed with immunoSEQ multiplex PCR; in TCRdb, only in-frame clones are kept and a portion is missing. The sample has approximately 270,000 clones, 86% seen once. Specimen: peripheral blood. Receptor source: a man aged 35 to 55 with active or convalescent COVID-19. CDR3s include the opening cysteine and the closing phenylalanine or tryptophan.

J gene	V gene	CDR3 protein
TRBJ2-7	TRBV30	CAWSRSYEQYF
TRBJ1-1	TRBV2	CASSSTGFTEAFF
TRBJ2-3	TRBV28	CASSPSIAGNTDTQYF
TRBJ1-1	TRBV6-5	CASSYWSGTEAFF
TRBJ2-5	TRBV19	CASRDSQNQETQYF
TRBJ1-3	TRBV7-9	CASPGRGNTIYF
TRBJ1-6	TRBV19	CASSIGTAGYNSPLHF
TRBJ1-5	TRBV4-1	CASSPWTGENQPQHF
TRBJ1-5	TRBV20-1	CSASSRRTFQPQHF
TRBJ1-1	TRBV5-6	CASNPGLVTEAFF
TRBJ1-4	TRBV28	CASSRAYLGKNEKLFF
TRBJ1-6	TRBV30	CAWSSDFYNSPLHF
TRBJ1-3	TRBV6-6	CASSKQGSSGNTIYF
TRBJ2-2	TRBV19	CASSFGQGRTGELFF
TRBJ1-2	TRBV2	CASSFRQGEGYTF
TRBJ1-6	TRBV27	CASSLNRESSPLHF
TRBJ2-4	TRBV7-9	CASSLGSAEKAKNIQYF
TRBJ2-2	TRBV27	CASTYAGGPAMNTGELFF
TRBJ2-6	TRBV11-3	CASSSPGYGANVLTF
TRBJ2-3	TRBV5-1	CASRENQAGTDTQYF
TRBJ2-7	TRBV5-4	CASSSRQGMNF
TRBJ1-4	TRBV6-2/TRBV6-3	CASSYSREKLFF
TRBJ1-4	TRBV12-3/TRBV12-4	CASSLNSEKLFF
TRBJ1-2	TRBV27	CASSPHTGPKDYGYTF
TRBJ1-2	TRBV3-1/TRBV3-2	CASSQVGVGYGYTF
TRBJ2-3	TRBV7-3	CASSSPLAGAADTQYF
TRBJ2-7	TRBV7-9	CASSRGGDGEQYF
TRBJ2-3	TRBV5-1	CASTSSGGTDTQYF
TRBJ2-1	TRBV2	CASSAGMSSYNEQFF
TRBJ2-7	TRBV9	CASSVGAGGHEQYF